What follows are 27 T cell receptor beta chains derived from one specimen sequenced in a study of blood T cells in healthy people across ages. A second PCR of about 7 to 12 cycles used a sample-barcoded 5' primer and a J-beta primer mix. MiXCR was run by TCRdb on the 5' RACE reads, yielding one entry per CDR3 protein. The sample yields around 1.5 million distinct CDR3 sequences, about 31% seen once. The sample taken for sequencing was blood. The receptor set was obtained from a woman aged 30 to 39 in good health.

This clonotype was seen only a few times. The CDR3 bases are TGCGCCAGCAGCGAGGACATGCGGCGGGGGGGCAATCAGCCCCAGCATTTT. This sequence encodes CASSEDMRRGGNQPQHF. The chain carries TRBV4-1 and TRBJ1-5; maybe TRBD1 (5 bases). CDR3 size: 17 residues. CDR1 is MGHRA, CDR2 YSYEKL, per germline. V lost 5 bases, J lost 2 bases, and 19 bases lay in between.

The chain has TRBV19 and TRBJ2-1; a weak D match, TRBD2 (6 bases). The CDR3 runs to 16 residues. Trimming removed 0 bases from V and 2 bases from J, with 11 bases in between. The germline CDR1 and CDR2 sequences are LNHDA and SQIVND (reference sequence). CDR3 coding DNA: TGTGCCAGTAGTATAGAACCCGCGGGGCCCTACAATGAGCAGTTCTTC. Translating it yields CASSIEPAGPYNEQFF.

This chain uses TRBV7-2 with TRBJ2-7; 10 positions agree with TRBD2. The CDR3 is 14 amino acids. The trim removed 7 bases at V and 6 bases at J, leaving 9 bases unmatched. Germline CDR1 is SGHTA and CDR2 is FQGNSA. Here the CDR3 reads CASNNLAGVGEQYF. The CDR3 coding sequence is TGTGCCAGCAACAACCTAGCGGGAGTAGGCGAGCAGTACTTC.

This clonotype was seen only a few times. The gene calls are TRBV27 and TRBJ2-1; D possibly corresponds to TRBD2 (5 bases). The CDR3 consists of 14 residues. Germline V gene sequence: CDR1 MNHEY, CDR2 SMNVEV (reference sequence). Deletions cut 8 bases from V and 8 bases from J, with 19 bases between. In nucleotides, the CDR3 is TGTGCCAGCGCGGGTCTGGCTACCAGACATGAGCAGTTCTTC. This codes for CASAGLATRHEQFF.

This clonotype was observed a few times. The chain carries TRBV10-3 and TRBJ2-1; TRBD2 aligns across 14 bases. The CDR3 totals 15 residues. With V trimmed by 6 bases and J by 4 bases, 2 bases remained unmatched. Germline lookup yields CDR1 ENHRY and CDR2 SYGVKD. CDR3: CAISGLAGGYNEQFF. The CDR3, as DNA: TGTGCCATCAGCGGACTAGCGGGAGGATACAATGAGCAGTTCTTC.

About this clonotype: The junction and the germline gene differ at one end; a read error may be behind it. The chain is built from TRBV9 and TRBJ2-1, with D possibly TRBD2 on 6 matching bases. This CDR3 is built from 17 residues. In germline, CDR1 is SGDLS, CDR2 YYNGEE. CDR3 loop: CAGSPQGSGFLNNEQFF. The CDR3 region has the DNA TGTGCCGGCAGCCCACAAGGGAGCGGGTTCTTGAACAATGAGCAGTTCTTC.

Concerning this clonotype itself: A much larger clone differs from this one at a single base, so this may be a read error. The CDR3 bases are TGTGCCAGCAGTGAAGTGGTGAACACTGAAGCTTTCTTT. Protein sequence: CASSEVVNTEAFF. The chain couples TRBV6-1 to TRBJ1-1; D is unclear. Germline V gives CDR1 MNHNS, CDR2 SASEGT. The CDR3 length is 13 residues. The V gene lost 1 base and the J gene lost 0 bases, with 3 bases spanning the gap.

This clonotype was recorded many times. J is TRBJ2-5 and V is TRBV4-1; D remains unclear. With 2 bases removed from V and 1 base from J, the gap between germline ends came to 11 bases. Germline CDR1 is MGHRA and CDR2 is YSYEKL. This CDR3 has 15 amino acids. CDR3 sequence (DNA): TGCGCCAGCAGCCAACTCGGGCTACCCCAAGAGACCCAGTACTTC. Protein sequence: CASSQLGLPQETQYF.

The sample holds a few counts of this clonotype. V usage is TRBV28 and J usage is TRBJ2-5; TRBD2 might be the D (5 bases). CDR1 MDHEN and CDR2 SYDVKM come from the germline V gene. The CDR3 extends over 13 amino acids. V gave up 3 bases and J gave up 5 bases, with 10 bases separating them. The DNA of the CDR3 is TGTGCCAGCAGTTTCGGGGAGTATGAGACCCAGTACTTC. It is translated as CASSFGEYETQYF.

This clonotype has more than one count but fewer than ten. The chain uses TRBV11-2 and TRBJ2-1; 11 nucleotides agree with TRBD2. Germline V CDR1 and CDR2: SGHAT, FQNNGV. With V trimmed by 3 bases and J by 9 bases, 10 bases remained unmatched. CDR3 length: 16 residues. The CDR3 bases are TGTGCCAGCAGCTTTAGCGGGGGGGCTTTTGAAGGTGAGCAGTTCTTC. This translates into CASSFSGGAFEGEQFF.

This chain uses TRBV7-8 with TRBJ2-3; no clear D gene. This CDR3 is 15 amino acids long. V lost 2 bases to trimming and J lost 1 base, with 10 bases between them. Germline values: CDR1 SGHVS, CDR2 FQNEAQ. CDR3 sequence (DNA): TGTGCCAGCAGCTTACGAGCTGCAGGCACAGATACGCAGTATTTT. Protein sequence: CASSLRAAGTDTQYF.

This CDR3 is CASSEMGGTQPQHF. DNA for the CDR3: TGTGCCAGCAGTGAAATGGGGGGAACCCAGCCCCAGCATTTT. The V call is TRBV25-1, the J call TRBJ1-5; perhaps TRBD1 as D (5 bases). Between the trimmed V and J ends, which lost 2 bases and 7 bases, there was a span of 12 bases. Germline assignment: CDR1 MGHDK and CDR2 SYGVNS. This CDR3 is built from 14 residues.

This chain connects TRBV4-1 to TRBJ1-2; 9 nucleotides line up with TRBD1. Germline CDR1 and CDR2: MGHRA and YSYEKL. This CDR3 comprises 16 residues. The V segment lost 1 base and the J segment 4 bases; nucleotides outside the gene matches: 7. The DNA of the CDR3 is TGCGCCAGCAGCCAAGCACCGGGACAGGGAACCTATGGCTACACCTTC. Amino acid sequence: CASSQAPGQGTYGYTF.

Concerning this clonotype: Given a much more abundant clone one base away, this may be a read error. The chain carries TRBV28 and TRBJ2-7, with a tentative D call TRBD1 (6 bases). The CDR3 is 15 amino acids. Germline CDR1 and CDR2: MDHEN and SYDVKM. Trimming pared 6 bases from V and 1 base from J, leaving 16 bases between. The CDR3 DNA reads as TGTGCCAGCAGCCCTACCAGGACAGCTTCCTACGAGCAGTACTTC. As protein: CASSPTRTASYEQYF.

This clonotype was recorded a few times. This chain joins TRBV12-3 or TRBV12-4 and TRBJ2-1; 11 nucleotides match TRBD2. After removal of 5 bases from V and 5 bases from J, the junction contained 8 bases not matched to a gene. This CDR3 is built from 16 residues. The CDR3 coding sequence is TGTGCCAGCAGTCTCGTAGCGGGAGGGCCGGACAATGAGCAGTTCTTC. Protein sequence: CASSLVAGGPDNEQFF.

The V call is TRBV18, the J call TRBJ2-5, with TRBD1 matching 9 bases. The trim removed 6 bases at V and 2 bases at J, leaving 13 bases unmatched. CDR1 KGHSH and CDR2 LQKENI come from the germline V gene. The CDR3 has 17 amino acids. The CDR3 region is CASSPLGGTGTQETQYF. The CDR3 nucleotides read TGTGCCAGCTCTCCCCTTGGAGGGACAGGGACGCAAGAGACCCAGTACTTC.

This clonotype was observed a handful of times. The junction departs from germline at one end; a sequencing error may be responsible. V and J are TRBV9 and TRBJ1-5, with D unclear. CDR1 and CDR2 from the germline V gene are SGDLS and YYNGEE. The CDR3 has 14 residues. CDR3 sequence (DNA): TGTGCCAGCAGCGTAGCCCTCTCGGATCAGTCCCAGCATTTT. This gives the protein CASSVALSDQSQHF.

This clonotype was counted only a few times. The chain carries TRBV21-1 and TRBJ2-6. TRBV21-1 is a pseudogene segment. The CDR3 loop spans 15 amino acids. In DNA form, the CDR3 reads TGTGCCAGCAGCAATGGGGTACGTGGGGCCAACGTCCTGACTTTC. Protein: CASSNGVRGANVLTF.

This chain uses TRBV5-5 with TRBJ1-5; possible D gene TRBD1, 6 bases. Per germline, CDR1 SGHKS and CDR2 YYEKEE (reference sequence). Trimming left V 4 bases short and J 6 bases short, with 23 bases between. The CDR3 has 17 residues. Written as DNA, the CDR3 is TGTGCCAGCAGCCCCGCGCAGAATACAGGGCCCTCTCAGCCCCAGCATTTT. Translating gives CASSPAQNTGPSQPQHF.

In its sample, this clonotype was seen a few times. This rearrangement joins TRBV6-5 to TRBJ2-7; D may be TRBD1 (7 bases). Germline CDR1 and CDR2: MNHEY and SVGAGI. CDR3 length equals 15 residues. Deletions cut 5 bases from V and 0 bases from J, with 14 bases between. The CDR3 region is CASSTGQTSSYEQYF. In DNA form, the CDR3 reads TGTGCCAGCAGTACGGGACAGACTAGCTCCTACGAGCAGTACTTC.

The chain carries TRBV30 and TRBJ1-6; TRBD1 might be the D (5 bases). Trimming stripped 2 bases from V and 8 bases from J, with 16 bases between. The germline V gene encodes CDR1 GTSNPN and CDR2 SVGIG (reference sequence). CDR3 length equals 15 residues. The CDR3 protein is CAWSPGGGADSPLHF. The CDR3 region has the DNA TGTGCCTGGAGTCCTGGGGGAGGGGCGGATTCACCCCTCCACTTT.

This clonotype was seen more than once but under ten times. The chain uses TRBV25-1 and TRBJ2-1; 9 positions match TRBD2. Germline CDR1 is MGHDK and CDR2 is SYGVNS. The CDR3 length is 16 residues. V was pared by 0 bases and J by 2 bases, with 2 bases of the junction left unmatched. DNA for the CDR3: TGTGCCAGCAGTGAATACGCGGGAGGGGCCTACAATGAGCAGTTCTTC. Translated: CASSEYAGGAYNEQFF.

This clonotype has just a few counts. J is TRBJ2-7 and V is TRBV6-6, with D possibly being TRBD1 (5 bases). The CDR3 extends over 13 amino acids. Germline loops: CDR1 MNHNY, CDR2 SVGAGI (reference sequence). V gave up 5 bases and J gave up 2 bases, with 10 bases separating them. The CDR3 reads CASSDQGPYEQYF. CDR3 coding DNA: TGTGCCAGCAGTGATCAGGGTCCCTACGAGCAGTACTTC.

Concerning this clonotype: At one end the junction does not follow the germline gene, possibly because of a read error. This chain links TRBV6-6 with TRBJ1-1; 7 nucleotides align to TRBD1. The CDR3 totals 13 residues. Germline values: CDR1 MNHNY, CDR2 SVGAGI (reference sequence). This chain's CDR3 is CASRQGMSTEAFF. CDR3 coding DNA: TGCGCCAGCCGACAGGGAATGAGCACTGAAGCTTTCTTT.

With respect to this clonotype: At one end, the junction sequence differs from germline, possibly due to a read error. The genes are TRBV6-5 and TRBJ2-1; TRBD2 matches 7 bases. This CDR3 is 16 amino acids long. The germline gives CDR1 MNHEY, CDR2 SVGAGI. The CDR3 reads CGSSSPSREVRDEQFF. CDR3 bases: TGTGGCAGCAGTTCTCCCTCACGGGAGGTTCGGGATGAGCAGTTCTTC.

CDR3 in amino acids: CSARVSKNYEQYF. CDR3 DNA: TGCAGTGCCAGGGTTTCCAAAAACTACGAGCAGTACTTC. The chain combines TRBV20-1 with TRBJ2-7; TRBD1 might be the D (5 bases). With 6 bases removed from V and 3 bases from J, the gap between germline ends came to 15 bases. Looked up from germline, CDR1 is DFQATT and CDR2 is SNEGSKA (reference sequence). The CDR3 is 13 residues long.

A single count supports this clonotype. This may come from a read error, since a much larger clone is one base off. The rearrangement links TRBV4-1 to TRBJ2-1, with 7 bases that match TRBD2. The CDR3 spans 18 residues. Germline trimming cut 1 base from V and 2 bases from J; bases unmatched to any gene: 11. Germline V gene data show CDR1 as MGHRA and CDR2 as YSYEKL. CDR3 sequence reads: CASSQARGVADTYNEQFF. CDR3 DNA sequence: TGCGCCAGCAGCCAAGCTCGGGGGGTAGCGGATACCTACAATGAGCAGTTCTTC.